These 26 T cell receptor beta chains were all obtained from the same sample, sequenced in a study of human T cells and chemical hapten exposure. TCRdb recomputed calls from the RACE reads with MiXCR, one row per CDR3 protein. The data hold 85,000 to 130,000 distinct CDR3 sequences, with roughly an eighth observed a single time. Sample time point: pre-sensitization, week 0. The treatment denotes: therapeutic diphenylcyclopropenone sensitization with weekly scalp DPC. The source material was whole blood, sampled in connection with sensitization to the hapten diphenylcyclopropenone (DPC). The receptors originated from a woman between 45 and 60 years old with alopecia areata. Some clones in this sample may be carry-over from other donors' samples.

Many counts were recorded for this clonotype. The chain employs TRBV5-1 and TRBJ2-1; possibly TRBD2 for D (6 bases). Germline V gene lookup returns CDR1 SGHRS and CDR2 YFSETQ. With 4 bases removed from V and 0 bases from J, the gap between germline ends came to 14 bases. The CDR3 has 16 residues. The CDR3 loop is CASSPVGGVSYNEQFF. The CDR3 DNA reads TGCGCCAGCAGCCCCGTCGGGGGAGTCTCCTACAATGAGCAGTTCTTC.

The chain employs TRBV28 and TRBJ2-1; no reliable D call. CDR3 size: 18 residues. V dropped 4 bases and J dropped 0 bases, with 19 bases sitting between them. The V gene's germline CDR1 is MDHEN and CDR2 SYDVKM. This chain's CDR3 is CASSSPPHRASSYNEQFF. As DNA, the CDR3 is TGTGCCAGCAGTTCCCCCCCCCATCGGGCAAGCTCCTACAATGAGCAGTTCTTC.

CDR3 coding DNA: TGTGCCTCCCCCCCGGCTAGCGCCCTTAAGGGGGAGACCCAGTACTTC. Its translation is CASPPASALKGETQYF. This chain joins TRBV28 and TRBJ2-5; tentative D call: TRBD2 (6 bases). Per the germline V gene, CDR1 is MDHEN and CDR2 is SYDVKM. The CDR3 has 16 residues. V was clipped by 11 bases and J by 5 bases, with 27 bases between them.

This chain joins TRBV11-2 and TRBJ2-7, with 8 bases matching TRBD2. V dropped 5 bases and J dropped 0; count of bases not matched to a gene: 6. There are 15 residues in the CDR3. CDR1 is SGHAT and CDR2 is FQNNGV in the germline V gene. CDR3 loop: CASSQGLGSSYEQYF. CDR3 sequence (DNA): TGTGCCAGCAGCCAGGGACTAGGATCCTCCTACGAGCAGTACTTC.

V usage is TRBV12-3 or TRBV12-4 and J usage is TRBJ2-7, with 13 nucleotides matching TRBD2. CDR3 length equals 19 residues. With V trimmed by 6 bases and J by 3 bases, 17 bases remained unmatched. CDR3 in amino acids: CASRGQGTSGGAMYYEQYF. CDR3 DNA: TGTGCCAGCAGGGGACAGGGAACTAGCGGGGGGGCCATGTACTACGAGCAGTACTTC.

This clonotype was seen only a few times. The chain recombines TRBV28 with TRBJ2-5; D could derive from TRBD1 or TRBD2 (5 bases each). The CDR3 runs to 13 residues. The germline V gene encodes CDR1 MDHEN and CDR2 SYDVKM. V gave up 3 bases and J gave up 9 bases, with 14 bases separating them. CDR3 sequence (DNA): TGTGCCAGCAGTTTGCCTCCCGGGACGTCCCAGTACTTC. Its protein is CASSLPPGTSQYF.

The CDR3 here is CASSLILSTDTQYF. The CDR3 DNA follows: TGTGCCAGCAGCTTAATACTGAGCACAGATACGCAGTATTTT. V usage is TRBV7-2 and J usage is TRBJ2-3; no clear D. The germline V gene encodes CDR1 SGHTA and CDR2 FQGNSA. CDR3 length equals 14 residues. Trimming pared 2 bases from V and 0 bases from J, leaving 6 bases between.

This clonotype was detected a few times. The V gene is TRBV29-1, the J gene TRBJ2-7; D assignment may be TRBD1 or TRBD2 (5 bases each). The length of the CDR3 is 13 residues. V was trimmed by 4 bases and J by 2 bases, leaving 12 bases between them. The V gene's germline CDR1 is SQVTM and CDR2 ANQGSEA. CDR3 residues: CSVGGSGTYEQYF. In DNA, the CDR3 is TGCAGCGTTGGGGGGAGCGGCACCTACGAGCAGTACTTC.

This chain joins TRBV5-1 and TRBJ1-1; 7 nucleotides match TRBD1. The germline gives CDR1 SGHRS, CDR2 YFSETQ. The V segment lost 0 bases and the J segment 6 bases; nucleotides outside the gene matches: 5. The CDR3 is made up of 14 amino acids. CDR3 amino acids: CASSLDPGGPEAFF. In nucleotides, the CDR3 is TGCGCCAGCAGCTTGGACCCAGGGGGGCCTGAAGCTTTCTTT.

V usage is TRBV20-1 and J usage is TRBJ1-2; 8 bases map to TRBD1. This CDR3 comprises 12 residues. The ends lost 4 bases at V and 7 bases at J; junction bases unmatched: 5. Germline V lookup: CDR1 DFQATT, CDR2 SNEGSKA (reference sequence). The CDR3 DNA reads TGCAGTGCTACTGGACAGGGCCCTGGCTACACCTTC. Translation gives CSATGQGPGYTF.

The rearrangement joins TRBV28 to TRBJ1-2, with 7 bases matching TRBD1. Trimming removed 6 bases from V and 4 bases from J; junction bases left unmatched: 8. The CDR3 loop spans 14 amino acids. Germline CDR1 reads MDHEN; CDR2 reads SYDVKM. CDR3 in amino acids: CASRAGQGGYGYTF. The CDR3 nucleotides read TGTGCCAGCAGGGCTGGGCAGGGGGGCTATGGCTACACCTTC.

This clonotype occurred a few times. The V call is TRBV2, the J call TRBJ2-1; TRBD2 is a possible D gene (6 bases). V dropped 7 bases and J dropped 5 bases, with 15 bases sitting between them. The CDR3 is 14 residues long. Germline V gene lookup returns CDR1 SNHLY and CDR2 FYNNEI. The DNA of the CDR3 is TGTGCCAGCAAGGGAGAAAGGAGGGACAATGAGCAGTTCTTC. Translated: CASKGERRDNEQFF. Looking up the rest from reference TRBV2 and TRBJ2-1 gives the full variable domain: EPEVTQTPSHQVTQMGQEVILRCVPISNHLYFYWYRQILGQKVEFLVSFYNNEISEKSEIFDDQFSVERPDGSNFTLKIRSTKLEDSAMYFCASKGERRDNEQFFGPGTRLTVL.

The V call is TRBV6-6, the J call TRBJ1-2; no definite D call. Trimming removed 6 bases from V and 4 bases from J, with 15 bases in between. The germline gives CDR1 MNHNY, CDR2 SVGAGI (reference sequence). The CDR3 runs to 14 residues. CDR3 in DNA: TGTGCCAGCAGGGACCTCCTTCCTCTCTATGGCTACACCTTC. It codes for CASRDLLPLYGYTF.

CDR3 DNA: TGCAGTGCATCACTAGCGGGGGATAGCACAGATACGCAGTATTTT. Its translation: CSASLAGDSTDTQYF. This chain uses TRBV20-1 with TRBJ2-3, with 11 bases fitting TRBD2. V was clipped by 6 bases and J by 0 bases; unmatched bases: 5. The CDR3 is 15 residues long. CDR1 is DFQATT and CDR2 is SNEGSKA in the germline V gene (reference sequence).

The chain recombines TRBV12-3 or TRBV12-4 with TRBJ1-5; 10 bases match TRBD1. V trimming: 5 bases; J trimming: 4 bases; junction bases outside the gene matches: 5. There are 15 residues in the CDR3. The CDR3 reads CASSPGQGTNQPQHF. CDR3 nucleotide sequence: TGTGCCAGCAGTCCGGGACAGGGGACAAATCAGCCCCAGCATTTT.

This clonotype showed up many times. This chain's CDR3 is CASSTSSRAINQPQHF. The CDR3, as DNA: TGTGCCAGCAGCACATCGAGCAGGGCGATCAATCAGCCCCAGCATTTT. The V and J genes are TRBV7-2 and TRBJ1-5, with a possible D match to TRBD1 (5 bases). V dropped 5 bases and J dropped 3 bases, with 17 bases sitting between them. Germline CDR1 is SGHTA and CDR2 is FQGNSA. This CDR3 region has 16 residues.

This clonotype was detected only a few times. V gene TRBV15 combines with J gene TRBJ1-4; D is perhaps TRBD1 (5 bases). Germline CDR1 LNHNV, CDR2 YYDKDF (reference sequence). Deletions cut 1 base from V and 0 bases from J, with 18 bases between. The CDR3 is made up of 19 amino acids. The CDR3 sequence: CATSRGQGGPAATNEKLFF. CDR3 nucleotide sequence: TGTGCCACCAGCAGAGGCCAGGGAGGGCCCGCCGCAACTAATGAAAAACTGTTTTTT.

The table lists this clonotype with many counts. V and J are TRBV6-1 and TRBJ2-7; 9 bases fit TRBD2. Germline V gene sequence: CDR1 MNHNS, CDR2 SASEGT. The length of the CDR3 is 14 residues. Losses at the gene ends were 5 bases for V and 1 base for J; bases not matched to a gene: 3. DNA of the CDR3: TGTGCCAGCAGTCCTAGCGGGATTTCCTACGAGCAGTACTTC. It yields the protein CASSPSGISYEQYF.

The rearrangement joins TRBV6-2 or TRBV6-3 to TRBJ1-6; D uncertain. Germline loops: CDR1 MNHEY, CDR2 SVGEGT. The germline V and J ends were trimmed by 5 bases and 10 bases, with 9 bases remaining between them. The CDR3 length is 12 residues. The CDR3 reads CASSRVGSPLHF. CDR3 nucleotide sequence: TGTGCCAGCAGTCGAGTGGGATCACCCCTCCACTTT.

The table lists this clonotype with many counts. The chain is built from TRBV6-5 and TRBJ2-7, with D possibly being TRBD2 (6 bases). Trimming removed 3 bases at V and 2 bases at J, with 11 bases between. The CDR3 spans 14 residues. Germline loops: CDR1 MNHEY, CDR2 SVGAGI. CDR3 in DNA: TGTGCCAGCAGTTATGGGGACTGGACCTACGAGCAGTACTTC. This encodes CASSYGDWTYEQYF.

Of note for this clonotype: An end of the junction does not agree with germline; a read error may underlie this. The V gene is TRBV18, the J gene TRBJ2-1; 8 nucleotides agree with TRBD1. This CDR3 comprises 15 residues. From germline, CDR1 is KGHSH and CDR2 LQKENI. This CDR3 reads CVSSPQGQEGNEQFF. The CDR3 nucleotides are TGTGTCAGCTCACCCCAGGGACAGGAAGGCAATGAGCAGTTCTTC.

This clonotype was detected only a few times. The chain is built from TRBV18 and TRBJ1-3; a weak D match, TRBD1 (5 bases). CDR1 and CDR2 from the germline V gene are KGHSH and LQKENI. The CDR3 spans 17 residues. V was pared by 3 bases and J by 0 bases, with 15 bases between. DNA for the CDR3: TGTGCCAGCTCACCCCATCAGGGTCACAGCTCTGGAAACACCATATATTTT. Amino acids: CASSPHQGHSSGNTIYF.

The chain employs TRBV4-3 and TRBJ2-2, with D hard to call. Germline CDR1 and CDR2: LGHNA and YSLEER. Trimming cost V 0 bases and J 1 base, with 6 bases left between them. CDR3 size: 15 residues. The CDR3 loop is CASSQESQNTGELFF. Here the CDR3 DNA reads TGCGCCAGCAGCCAAGAATCACAGAACACCGGGGAGCTGTTTTTT.

This sequence joins TRBV4-1 and TRBJ2-3, with 9 bases aligning to TRBD2. CDR1 is MGHRA, CDR2 YSYEKL, per germline. CDR3 length equals 17 residues. After removal of 1 base from V and 2 bases from J, the junction contained 7 bases not matched to a gene. This chain's CDR3 is CASSQGPQRGVTDTQYF. The CDR3, as DNA: TGCGCCAGCAGCCAAGGCCCCCAGCGGGGGGTCACAGATACGCAGTATTTT.

This clonotype was recorded a few times. The chain combines TRBV20-1 with TRBJ1-2; D not resolved. Germline V lookup: CDR1 DFQATT, CDR2 SNEGSKA (reference sequence). V lost 0 bases and J lost 6, with 11 bases in between. The CDR3 has 13 amino acids. CDR3 nucleotide sequence: TGCAGTGCTAGAGATCACAGCCTCAATGGCTACACCTTC. Translation: CSARDHSLNGYTF.

This clonotype turned up a few times. The chain carries TRBV29-1 and TRBJ1-1; no firm D call. The CDR3 runs to 13 residues. In germline, CDR1 is SQVTM, CDR2 ANQGSEA. Trimming removed 3 bases from V and 4 bases from J, with 12 bases in between. As DNA, the CDR3 is TGCAGCGTTGATTCGGGGTGGAGCACTGAAGCTTTCTTT. Translation: CSVDSGWSTEAFF.